This T cell receptor beta chain was retrieved from a study of T cell responses to AZD1222 COVID-19 vaccine. Whole-study context: Pooling covered second doses at about 4 or about 12 weeks.

The repertoire was sequenced with immunoSEQ multiplex PCR; TCRdb's copy has only in-frame clones and lacks some. The sample lists around 100,000 clones, around 90% occurring once. The CDR3 sequence is 14 residues long. Germline V lookup: CDR1 LNHNV, CDR2 YYDKDF (reference sequence). Trimming shortened V by 9 bases and J by 5 bases, and 16 bases separated the two germline ends. General study points: Repertoires were sampled only after the peak T cell response. Spike-wide vaccine-associated CD4 TCRs dominated at 160-218 and 743-854. Nearly half of unique spike-specific TCRs reportedly avoided B.1.351 and B.1.1.7 mutated regions.

A word on this clone: Its antigen is as yet unknown.

This clonotype originated in an adult in good health. V is TRBV15 and J is TRBJ2-2, with D uncertain. This material consisted of peripheral blood, taken on day 0 of AZD1222 vaccination. The CDR3 spells CATGRSLSTGELFF. Here the CDR3 DNA reads TGTGCCACAGGAAGGAGTTTGTCAACCGGGGAGCTGTTTTTT.